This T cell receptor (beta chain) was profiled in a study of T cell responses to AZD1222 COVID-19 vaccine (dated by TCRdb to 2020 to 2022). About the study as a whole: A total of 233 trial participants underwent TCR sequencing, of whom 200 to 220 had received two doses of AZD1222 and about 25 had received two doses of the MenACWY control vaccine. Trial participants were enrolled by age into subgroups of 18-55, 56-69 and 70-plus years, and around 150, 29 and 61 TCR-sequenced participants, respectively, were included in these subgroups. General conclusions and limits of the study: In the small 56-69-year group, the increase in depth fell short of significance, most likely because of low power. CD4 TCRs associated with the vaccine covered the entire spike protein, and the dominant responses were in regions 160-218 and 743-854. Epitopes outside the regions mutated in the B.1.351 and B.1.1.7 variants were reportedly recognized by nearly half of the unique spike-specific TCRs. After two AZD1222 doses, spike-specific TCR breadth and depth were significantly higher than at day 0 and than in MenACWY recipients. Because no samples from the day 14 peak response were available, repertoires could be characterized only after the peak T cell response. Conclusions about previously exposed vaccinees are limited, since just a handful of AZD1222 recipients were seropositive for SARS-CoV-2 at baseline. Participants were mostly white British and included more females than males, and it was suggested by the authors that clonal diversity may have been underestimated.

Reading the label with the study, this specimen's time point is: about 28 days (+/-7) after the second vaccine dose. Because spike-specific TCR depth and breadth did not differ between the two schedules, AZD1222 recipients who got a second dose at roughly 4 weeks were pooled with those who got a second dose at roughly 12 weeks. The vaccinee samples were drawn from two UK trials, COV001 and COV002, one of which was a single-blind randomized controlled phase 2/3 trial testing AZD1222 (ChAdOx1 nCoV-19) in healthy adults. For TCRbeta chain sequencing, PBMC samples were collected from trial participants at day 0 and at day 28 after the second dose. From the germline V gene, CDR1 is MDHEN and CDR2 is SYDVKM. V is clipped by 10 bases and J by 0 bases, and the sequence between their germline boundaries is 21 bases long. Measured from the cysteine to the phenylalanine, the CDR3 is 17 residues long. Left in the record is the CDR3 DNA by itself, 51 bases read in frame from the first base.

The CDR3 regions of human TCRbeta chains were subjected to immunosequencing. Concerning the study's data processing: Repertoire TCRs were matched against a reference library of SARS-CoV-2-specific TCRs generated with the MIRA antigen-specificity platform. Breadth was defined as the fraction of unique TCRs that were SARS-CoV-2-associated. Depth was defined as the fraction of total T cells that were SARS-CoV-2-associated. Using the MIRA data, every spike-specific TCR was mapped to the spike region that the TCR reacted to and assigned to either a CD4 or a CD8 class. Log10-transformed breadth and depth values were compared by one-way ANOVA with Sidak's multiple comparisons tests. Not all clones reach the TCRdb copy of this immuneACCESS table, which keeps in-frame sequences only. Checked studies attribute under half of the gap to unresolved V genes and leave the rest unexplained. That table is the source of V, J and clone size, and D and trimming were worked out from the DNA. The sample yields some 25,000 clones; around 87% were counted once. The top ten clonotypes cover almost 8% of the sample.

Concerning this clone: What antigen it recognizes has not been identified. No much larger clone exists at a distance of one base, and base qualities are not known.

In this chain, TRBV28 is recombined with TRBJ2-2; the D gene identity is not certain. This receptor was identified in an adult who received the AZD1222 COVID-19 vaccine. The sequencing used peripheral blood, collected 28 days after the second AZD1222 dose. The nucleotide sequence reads TGTGCCACCGTGGCAGGCGGCGTTACTACGAACACCGGGGAGCTGTTTTTT. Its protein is CATVAGGVTTNTGELFF.